This T cell receptor (beta chain) is drawn from a study of blood T cell repertoires in COVID-19. Study-level information: Samples representing acute and convalescent COVID-19 were sourced from the United States, Italy and Spain. PBMCs, B-cell-depleted T cells, or T cells provided the cDNA or gDNA that made up the material.

Trimming removed 8 bases from V and 4 bases from J; junction bases left unmatched: 5. This CDR3 spans 13 amino acids. CDR1 is SQVTM and CDR2 is ANQGSEA in the germline V gene. Original handling: The authors estimated nucleated cell counts from reference gene primer amplification. The table came from immunoSEQ multiplex PCR; TCRdb's copy has only in-frame clones and leaves some out. The V and J calls and clone size were taken over from that table, and D and trimming were inferred from the DNA. The sample includes 70,000 to 95,000 clones, 80% to 90% of them seen just once. The sequence was collected from a woman of 80 years or more with active COVID-19. Source material: peripheral blood. The rearrangement uses TRBV29-1 and TRBJ1-2; 12 positions match TRBD1. The CDR3 spells CSSEGQGAYGYTF. The CDR3, as DNA: TGCAGCTCCGAGGGACAGGGGGCCTATGGCTACACCTTC.